This T cell receptor (beta chain) was sequenced for a study of CD8+ T cells in alopecia areata. Across the study: The percentage of affected scalp area served as the score of severity for treated patients.

The length of the CDR3 is 11 residues. The germline V gene encodes CDR1 DFQATT and CDR2 SNEGSKA (reference sequence). V was shortened by 6 bases and J by 6 bases, with 11 bases between the two germline ends. As for treatment: oral pan-JAK inhibitor, 5-10 mg twice daily. Specimens obtained from alopecia areata patients comprised lesional scalp punch biopsies and peripheral blood. Reverse transcription of extracted RNA yielded cDNA, which provided the sequencing template. Only in-frame clones appear in the TCRdb table, and some are missing; sequencing was by immunoSEQ multiplex PCR. The sample carries 200,000 to 250,000 clones, around 43% recorded once.

The sample was CD4+ T cells sorted from blood, taken around week 36, from a patient treated with tofacitinib. This sequence was found in a human donor with alopecia areata. This chain uses TRBV20-1 with TRBJ1-1; TRBD1 is a possible D gene (6 bases). The CDR3 region has the DNA TGCAGTGCCCCCAGGGGCGCTGAAGCTTTCTTT. It translates to CSAPRGAEAFF.